This is a list of T cell receptor beta chains from one sample in a study of CD8 T cells in ankylosing spondylitis. TCRdb reprocessed the 5' RACE reads with MiXCR, giving one entry per CDR3 protein. Of more than 150,000 distinct CDR3 sequences listed, about 13% are singletons. The sample was blood, either unsorted or a sorted T cell fraction (not recorded which). These TCRs come from a male donor with ankylosing spondylitis or in good health (not recorded which). The conserved cysteine and the conserved F or W are not part of the CDR3 here.

V gene | CDR3 protein
TRBV4-1 | ASSQDSSGRNIQY
TRBV12-3/TRBV12-4 | ASSGPAEF
TRBV30 | AWSAGQGYYEQY
TRBV24-1 | ATGGNRGGQDTQY
TRBV7-9 | ASSTWTAQETQY
TRBV6-1 | ASRNLLRDGTYEQY
TRBV5-1 | ASSARTSGGSTDTQY
TRBV6-5 | ASSYSIPRGHEQY
TRBV14 | ASSLQGRTEAF
TRBV4-1 | ASSQFSGTAFSYEQY
TRBV5-5 | ASSLMWGMNTEAF
TRBV12-3/TRBV12-4 | ASAAGARGTQY
TRBV5-6 | ASSQGPYTDTQY
TRBV5-1 | ASSSRLAGGPAKNIQY
TRBV12-3/TRBV12-4 | ASSLGRRNSDT
TRBV6-2/TRBV6-3 | ASSSLLAGTDTQY
TRBV20-1 | SARAGDTEAF